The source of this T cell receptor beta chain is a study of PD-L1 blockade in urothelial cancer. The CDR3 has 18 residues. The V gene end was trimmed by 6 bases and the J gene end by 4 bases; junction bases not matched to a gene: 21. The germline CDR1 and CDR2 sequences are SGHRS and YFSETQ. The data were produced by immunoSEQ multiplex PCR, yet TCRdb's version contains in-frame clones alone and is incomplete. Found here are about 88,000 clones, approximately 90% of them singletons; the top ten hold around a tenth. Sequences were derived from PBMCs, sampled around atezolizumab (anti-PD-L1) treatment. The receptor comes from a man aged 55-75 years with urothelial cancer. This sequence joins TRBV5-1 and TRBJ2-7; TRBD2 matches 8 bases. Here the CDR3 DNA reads TGCGCCAGCACCTCCCCCCTAGGTGGCGGGAGGTCCAATTACGAGCAGTACTTC. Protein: CASTSPLGGGRSNYEQYF.